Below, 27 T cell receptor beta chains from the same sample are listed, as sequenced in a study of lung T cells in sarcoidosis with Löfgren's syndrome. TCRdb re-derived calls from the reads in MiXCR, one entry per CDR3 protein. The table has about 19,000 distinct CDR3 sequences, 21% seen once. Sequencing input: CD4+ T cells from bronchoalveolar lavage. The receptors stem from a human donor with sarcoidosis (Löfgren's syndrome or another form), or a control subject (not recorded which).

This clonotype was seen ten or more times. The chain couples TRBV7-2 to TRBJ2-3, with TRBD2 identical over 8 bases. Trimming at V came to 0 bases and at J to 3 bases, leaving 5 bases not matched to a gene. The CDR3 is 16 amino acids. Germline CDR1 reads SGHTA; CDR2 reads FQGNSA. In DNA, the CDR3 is TGTGCCAGCAGCTTAGCTAGCGGGGAGGCAACAGATACGCAGTATTTT. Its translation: CASSLASGEATDTQYF.

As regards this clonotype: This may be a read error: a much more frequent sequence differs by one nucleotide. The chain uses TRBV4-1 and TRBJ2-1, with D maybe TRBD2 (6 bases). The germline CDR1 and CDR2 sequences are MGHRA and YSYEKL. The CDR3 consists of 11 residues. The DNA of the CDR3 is TGCGCCAGGCGGGAATTCAATGAGCAGCTCTTC. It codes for CARREFNEQLF.

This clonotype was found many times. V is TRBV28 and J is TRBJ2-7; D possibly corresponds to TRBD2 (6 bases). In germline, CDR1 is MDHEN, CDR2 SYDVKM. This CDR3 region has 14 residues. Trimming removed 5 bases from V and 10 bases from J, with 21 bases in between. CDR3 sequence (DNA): TGTGCCAGCAGTCCCCTCGGGACTCCTCCGAATCAGTACTTC. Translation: CASSPLGTPPNQYF.

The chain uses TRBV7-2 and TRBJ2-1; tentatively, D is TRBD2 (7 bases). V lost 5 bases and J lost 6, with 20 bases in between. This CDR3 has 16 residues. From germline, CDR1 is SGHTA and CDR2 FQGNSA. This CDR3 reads CASSPVRGGKGNEQFF. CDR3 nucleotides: TGTGCCAGCAGCCCCGTGAGGGGGGGGAAAGGCAATGAGCAGTTCTTC. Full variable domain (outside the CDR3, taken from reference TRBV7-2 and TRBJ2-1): GAGVSQSPSNKVTEKGKDVELRCDPISGHTALYWYRQSLGQGLEFLIYFQGNSAPDKSGLPSDRFSAERTGGSVSTLTIQRTQQEDSAVYLCASSPVRGGKGNEQFFGPGTRLTVL.

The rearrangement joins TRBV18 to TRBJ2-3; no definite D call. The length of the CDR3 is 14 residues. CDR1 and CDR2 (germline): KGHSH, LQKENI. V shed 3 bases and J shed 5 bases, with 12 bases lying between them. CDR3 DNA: TGTGCCAGCTCACCCGGCGCCGAGAAAGATACGCAGTATTTT. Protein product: CASSPGAEKDTQYF.

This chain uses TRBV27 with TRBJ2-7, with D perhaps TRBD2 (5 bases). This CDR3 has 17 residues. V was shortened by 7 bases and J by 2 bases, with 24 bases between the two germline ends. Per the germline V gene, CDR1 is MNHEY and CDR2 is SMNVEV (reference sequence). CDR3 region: CASNSESERAAAYEQYF. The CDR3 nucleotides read TGTGCCAGCAATTCAGAAAGCGAGAGGGCCGCCGCCTACGAGCAGTACTTC.

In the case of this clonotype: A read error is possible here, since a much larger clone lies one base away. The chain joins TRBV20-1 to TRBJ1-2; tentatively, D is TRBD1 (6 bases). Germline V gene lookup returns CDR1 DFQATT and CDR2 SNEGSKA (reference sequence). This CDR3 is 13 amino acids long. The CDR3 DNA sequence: TGCGGTGTCCAGACAACAGGGAGTCGGGGCTACACCTTC. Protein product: CGVQTTGSRGYTF.

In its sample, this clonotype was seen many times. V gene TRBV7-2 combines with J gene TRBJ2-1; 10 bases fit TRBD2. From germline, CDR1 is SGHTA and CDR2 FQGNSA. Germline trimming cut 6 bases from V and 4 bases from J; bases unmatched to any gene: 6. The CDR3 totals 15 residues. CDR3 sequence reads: CASSLSGRTYNEQFF. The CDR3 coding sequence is TGTGCCAGCAGTCTTAGCGGGAGGACGTACAATGAGCAGTTCTTC.

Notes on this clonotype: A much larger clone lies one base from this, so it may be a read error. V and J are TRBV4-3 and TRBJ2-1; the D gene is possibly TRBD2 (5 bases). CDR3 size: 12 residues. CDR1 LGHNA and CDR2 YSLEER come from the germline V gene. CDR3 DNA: TGCGCCGGCAGCCCCCTAGGCGGGGAGCAGTTCTTC. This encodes CAGSPLGGEQFF.

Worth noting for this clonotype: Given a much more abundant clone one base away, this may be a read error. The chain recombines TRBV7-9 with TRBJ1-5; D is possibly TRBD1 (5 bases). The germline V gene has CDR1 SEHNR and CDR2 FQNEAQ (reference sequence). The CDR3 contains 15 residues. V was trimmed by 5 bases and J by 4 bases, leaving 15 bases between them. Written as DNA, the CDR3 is TGTGCCAGCAGCCCTCGGAGGGGCGCTAATCAGCCCCAGCATTTT. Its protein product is CASSPRRGANQPQHF.

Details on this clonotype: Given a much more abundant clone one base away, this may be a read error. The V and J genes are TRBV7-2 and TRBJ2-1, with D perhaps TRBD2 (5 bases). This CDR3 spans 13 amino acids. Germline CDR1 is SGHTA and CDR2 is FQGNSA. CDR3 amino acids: CASSLNDYNEQLF. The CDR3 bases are TGTGCCAGCAGCTTGAATGACTACAATGAGCAGCTCTTC.

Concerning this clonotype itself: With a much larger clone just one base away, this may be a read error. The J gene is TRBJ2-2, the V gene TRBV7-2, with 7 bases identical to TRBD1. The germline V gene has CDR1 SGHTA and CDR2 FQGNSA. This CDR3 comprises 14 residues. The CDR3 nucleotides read TGTGCCAGCAGCTTTAGAGGGGGCACCGGGAAGCTGTTTTTT. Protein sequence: CASSFRGGTGKLFF.

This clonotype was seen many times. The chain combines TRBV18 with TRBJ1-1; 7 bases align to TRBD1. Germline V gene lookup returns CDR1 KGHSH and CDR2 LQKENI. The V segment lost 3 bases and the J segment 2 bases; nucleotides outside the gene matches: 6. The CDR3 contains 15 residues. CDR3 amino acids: CASSPLAGGNTEAFF. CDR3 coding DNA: TGTGCCAGCTCACCGTTGGCAGGGGGAAACACTGAAGCTTTCTTT. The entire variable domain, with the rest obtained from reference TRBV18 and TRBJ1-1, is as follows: NAGVMQNPRHLVRRRGQEARLRCSPMKGHSHVYWYRQLPEEGLKFMVYLQKENIIDESGMPKERFSAEFPKEGPSILRIQQVVRGDSAAYFCASSPLAGGNTEAFFGQGTRLTVV.

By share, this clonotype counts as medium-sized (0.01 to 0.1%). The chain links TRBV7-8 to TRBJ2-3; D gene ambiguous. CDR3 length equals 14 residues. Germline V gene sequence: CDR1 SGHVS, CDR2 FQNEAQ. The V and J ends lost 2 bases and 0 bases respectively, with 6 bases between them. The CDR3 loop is CASSLMQSTDTQYF. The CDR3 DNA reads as TGTGCCAGCAGCTTAATGCAGAGCACAGATACGCAGTATTTT.

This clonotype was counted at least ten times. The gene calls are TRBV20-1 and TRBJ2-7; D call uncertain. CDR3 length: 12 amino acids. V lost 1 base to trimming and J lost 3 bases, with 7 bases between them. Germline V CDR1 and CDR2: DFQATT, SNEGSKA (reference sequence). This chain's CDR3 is CSARGFVYEQYF. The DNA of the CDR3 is TGCAGTGCTAGAGGGTTTGTCTACGAGCAGTACTTC.

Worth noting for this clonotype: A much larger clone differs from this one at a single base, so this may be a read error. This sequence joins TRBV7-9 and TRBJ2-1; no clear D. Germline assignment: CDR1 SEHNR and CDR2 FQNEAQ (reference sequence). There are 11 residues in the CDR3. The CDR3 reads CASTLYNERFF. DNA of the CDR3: TGTGCCAGCACCTTGTACAATGAGCGGTTCTTC.

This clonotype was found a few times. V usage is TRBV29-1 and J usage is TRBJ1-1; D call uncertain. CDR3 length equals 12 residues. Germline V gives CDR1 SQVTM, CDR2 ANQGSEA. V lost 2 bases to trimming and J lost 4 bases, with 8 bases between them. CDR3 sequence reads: CSVELGSTEAFF. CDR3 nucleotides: TGCAGCGTTGAATTGGGTTCCACTGAAGCTTTCTTT.

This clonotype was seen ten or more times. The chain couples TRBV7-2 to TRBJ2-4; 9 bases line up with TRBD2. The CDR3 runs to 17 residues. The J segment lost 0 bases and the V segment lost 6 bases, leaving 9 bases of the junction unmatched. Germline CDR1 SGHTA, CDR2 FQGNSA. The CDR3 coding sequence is TGTGCCAGCAGTTCCCCGACTAGCGGACTAGCCAAAAACATTCAGTACTTC. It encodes CASSSPTSGLAKNIQYF. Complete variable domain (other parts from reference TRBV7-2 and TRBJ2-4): GAGVSQSPSNKVTEKGKDVELRCDPISGHTALYWYRQSLGQGLEFLIYFQGNSAPDKSGLPSDRFSAERTGGSVSTLTIQRTQQEDSAVYLCASSSPTSGLAKNIQYFGAGTRLSVL.

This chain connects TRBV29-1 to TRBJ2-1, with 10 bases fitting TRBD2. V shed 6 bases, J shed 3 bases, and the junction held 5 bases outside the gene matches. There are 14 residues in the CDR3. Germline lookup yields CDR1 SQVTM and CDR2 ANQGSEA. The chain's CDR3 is CSVATSGVYNEQFF. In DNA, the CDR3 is TGCAGCGTCGCCACTAGCGGGGTCTACAATGAGCAGTTCTTC.

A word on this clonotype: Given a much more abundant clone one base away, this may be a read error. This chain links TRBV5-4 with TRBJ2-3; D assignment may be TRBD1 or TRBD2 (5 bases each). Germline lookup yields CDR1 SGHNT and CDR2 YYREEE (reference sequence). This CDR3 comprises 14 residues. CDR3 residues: CAGSETGATDTQYF. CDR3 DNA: TGTGCCGGCAGCGAAACCGGGGCCACAGATACGCAGTATTTT.

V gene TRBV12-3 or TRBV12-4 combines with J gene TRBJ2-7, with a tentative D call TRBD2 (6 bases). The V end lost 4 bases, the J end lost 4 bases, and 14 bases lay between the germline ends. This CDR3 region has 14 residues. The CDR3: CASSSPTGVYEQYF. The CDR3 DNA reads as TGTGCCAGCAGTTCGCCGACGGGGGTGTACGAGCAGTACTTC.

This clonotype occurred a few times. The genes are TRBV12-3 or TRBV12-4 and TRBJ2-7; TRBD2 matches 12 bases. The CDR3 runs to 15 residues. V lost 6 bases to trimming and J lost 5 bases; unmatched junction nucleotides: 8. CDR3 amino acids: CASSPRLAGAHEQYF. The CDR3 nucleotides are TGTGCCAGCAGCCCGAGACTAGCGGGAGCTCACGAGCAGTACTTC.

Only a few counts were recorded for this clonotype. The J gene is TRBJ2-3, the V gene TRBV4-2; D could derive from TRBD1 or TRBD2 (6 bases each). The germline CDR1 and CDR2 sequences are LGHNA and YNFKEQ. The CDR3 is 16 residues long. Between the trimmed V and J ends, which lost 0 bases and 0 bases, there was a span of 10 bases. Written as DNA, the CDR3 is TGTGCCAGCAGCCAAGAGGGGGCGGGGAGCACAGATACGCAGTATTTT. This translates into CASSQEGAGSTDTQYF.

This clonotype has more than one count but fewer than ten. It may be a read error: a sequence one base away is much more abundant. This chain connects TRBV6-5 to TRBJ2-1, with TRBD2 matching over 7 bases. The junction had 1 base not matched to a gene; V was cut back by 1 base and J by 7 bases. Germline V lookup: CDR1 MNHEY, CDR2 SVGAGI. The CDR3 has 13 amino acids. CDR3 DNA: TGTGCCAGCAGTTACTGGGGGGGGAATGAGCAGTTCTTC. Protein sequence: CASSYWGGNEQFF.

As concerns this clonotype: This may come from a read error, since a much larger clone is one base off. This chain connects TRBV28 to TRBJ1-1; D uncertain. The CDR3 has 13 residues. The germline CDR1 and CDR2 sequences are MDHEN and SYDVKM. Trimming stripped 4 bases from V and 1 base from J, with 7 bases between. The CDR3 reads CASSSRRNTEAFF. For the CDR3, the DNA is TGTGCCAGCAGTTCAAGAAGGAACACTGAAGCTTTCTTT.

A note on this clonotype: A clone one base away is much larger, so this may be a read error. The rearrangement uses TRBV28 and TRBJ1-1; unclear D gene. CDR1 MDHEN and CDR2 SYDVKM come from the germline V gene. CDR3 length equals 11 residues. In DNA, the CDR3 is TGTGCCAGCTCAACTCGCACTGAAACTTTCTTT. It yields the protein CASSTRTETFF.

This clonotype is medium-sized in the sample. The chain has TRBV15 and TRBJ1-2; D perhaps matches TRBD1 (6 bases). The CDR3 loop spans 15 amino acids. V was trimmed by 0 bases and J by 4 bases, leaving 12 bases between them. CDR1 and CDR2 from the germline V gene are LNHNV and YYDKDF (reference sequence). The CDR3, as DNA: TGTGCCACCAGCAGAGACCCCACAGGGAGCTATGGCTACACCTTC. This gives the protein CATSRDPTGSYGYTF.